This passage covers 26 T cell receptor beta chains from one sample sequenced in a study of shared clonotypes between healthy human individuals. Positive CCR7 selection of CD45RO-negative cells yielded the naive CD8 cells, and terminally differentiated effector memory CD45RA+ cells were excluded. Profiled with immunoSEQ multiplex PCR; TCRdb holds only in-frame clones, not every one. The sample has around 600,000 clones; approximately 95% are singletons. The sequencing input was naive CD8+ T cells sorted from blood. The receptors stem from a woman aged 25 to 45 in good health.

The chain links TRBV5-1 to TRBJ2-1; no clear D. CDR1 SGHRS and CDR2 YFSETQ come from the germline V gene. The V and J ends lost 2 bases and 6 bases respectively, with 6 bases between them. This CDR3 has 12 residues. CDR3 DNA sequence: TGCGCCAGCAGCTTTAGGAGCAATGAGCAGTTCTTC. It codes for CASSFRSNEQFF.

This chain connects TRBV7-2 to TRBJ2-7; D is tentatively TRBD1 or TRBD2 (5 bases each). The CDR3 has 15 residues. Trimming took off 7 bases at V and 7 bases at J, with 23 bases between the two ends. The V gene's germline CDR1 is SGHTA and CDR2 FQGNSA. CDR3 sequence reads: CASTVEGRVTGEQYF. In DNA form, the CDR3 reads TGTGCCAGCACAGTAGAGGGCAGGGTAACGGGTGAGCAGTACTTC.

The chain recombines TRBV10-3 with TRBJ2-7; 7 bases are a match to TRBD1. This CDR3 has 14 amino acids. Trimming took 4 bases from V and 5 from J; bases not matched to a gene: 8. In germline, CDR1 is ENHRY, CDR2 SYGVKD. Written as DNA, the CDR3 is TGTGCCATCAGTGCCGCTGGGACAGTGGACGAGCAGTACTTC. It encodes CAISAAGTVDEQYF.

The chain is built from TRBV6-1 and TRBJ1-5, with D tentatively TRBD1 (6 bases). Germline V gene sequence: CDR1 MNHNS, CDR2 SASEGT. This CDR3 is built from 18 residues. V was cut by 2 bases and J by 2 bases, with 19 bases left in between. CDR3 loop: CASSERPLQGLRNQPQHF. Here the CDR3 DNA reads TGTGCCAGCAGTGAAAGGCCCCTACAGGGACTTCGCAATCAGCCCCAGCATTTT.

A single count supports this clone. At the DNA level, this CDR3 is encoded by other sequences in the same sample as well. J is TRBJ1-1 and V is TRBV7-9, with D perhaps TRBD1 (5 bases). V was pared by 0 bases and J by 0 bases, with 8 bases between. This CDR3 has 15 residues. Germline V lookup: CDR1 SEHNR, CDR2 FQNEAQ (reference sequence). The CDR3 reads CASSLAQGMNTEAFF. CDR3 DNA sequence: TGTGCCAGCAGCTTAGCGCAGGGCATGAACACTGAAGCTTTCTTT.

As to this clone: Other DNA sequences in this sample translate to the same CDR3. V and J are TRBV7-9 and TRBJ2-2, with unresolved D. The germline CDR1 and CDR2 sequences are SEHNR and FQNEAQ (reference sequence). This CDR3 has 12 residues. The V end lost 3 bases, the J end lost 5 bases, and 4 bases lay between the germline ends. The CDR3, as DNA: TGTGCCAGCAGCTTCCCGACCGGGGAGCTGTTTTTT. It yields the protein CASSFPTGELFF.

The DNA for the CDR3 is TGTGCCAGCAGCCCATCTAGCGGGCCCGCCTACAATGAGCAGTTCTTC. Its translation is CASSPSSGPAYNEQFF. The chain employs TRBV9 and TRBJ2-1; TRBD2 aligns across 8 bases. Trimming at V came to 4 bases and at J to 2 bases, leaving 8 bases not matched to a gene. This CDR3 contains 16 residues. The germline V gene encodes CDR1 SGDLS and CDR2 YYNGEE.

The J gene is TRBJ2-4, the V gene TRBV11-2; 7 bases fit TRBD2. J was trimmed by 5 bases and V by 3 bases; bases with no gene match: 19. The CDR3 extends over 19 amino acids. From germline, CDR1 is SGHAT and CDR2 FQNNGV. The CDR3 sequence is CASSLNGRAPLLPENIQYF. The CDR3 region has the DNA TGTGCCAGCAGCTTGAATGGGAGGGCTCCCCTACTACCCGAAAACATTCAGTACTTC.

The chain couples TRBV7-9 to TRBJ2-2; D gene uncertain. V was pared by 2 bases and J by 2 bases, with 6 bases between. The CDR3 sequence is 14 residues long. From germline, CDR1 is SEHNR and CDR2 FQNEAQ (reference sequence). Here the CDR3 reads CASSLQRNTGELFF. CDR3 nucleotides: TGTGCCAGCAGCTTACAGAGAAACACCGGGGAGCTGTTTTTT.

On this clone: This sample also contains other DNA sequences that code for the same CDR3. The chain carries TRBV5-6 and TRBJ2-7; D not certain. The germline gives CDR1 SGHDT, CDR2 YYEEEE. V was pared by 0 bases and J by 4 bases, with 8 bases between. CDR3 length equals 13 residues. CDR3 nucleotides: TGTGCCAGCAGCTTGGAGGCAGCTTACGAGCAGTACTTC. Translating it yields CASSLEAAYEQYF.

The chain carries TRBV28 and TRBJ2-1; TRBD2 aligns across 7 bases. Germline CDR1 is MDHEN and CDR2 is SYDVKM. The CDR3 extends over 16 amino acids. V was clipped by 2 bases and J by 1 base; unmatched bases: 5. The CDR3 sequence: CASSLIEGGSYNEQFF. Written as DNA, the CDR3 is TGTGCCAGCAGTTTAATTGAGGGAGGGTCCTACAATGAGCAGTTCTTC. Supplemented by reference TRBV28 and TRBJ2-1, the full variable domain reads DVKVTQSSRYLVKRTGEKVFLECVQDMDHENMFWYRQDPGLGLRLIYFSYDVKMKEKGDIPEGYSVSREKKERFSLILESASTNQTSMYLCASSLIEGGSYNEQFFGPGTRLTVL.

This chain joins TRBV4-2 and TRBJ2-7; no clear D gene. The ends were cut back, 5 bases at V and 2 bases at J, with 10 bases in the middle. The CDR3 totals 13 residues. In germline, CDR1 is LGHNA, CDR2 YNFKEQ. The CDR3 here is CASSLPGAYEQYF. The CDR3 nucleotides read TGTGCCAGCAGCTTGCCTGGGGCCTACGAGCAGTACTTC.

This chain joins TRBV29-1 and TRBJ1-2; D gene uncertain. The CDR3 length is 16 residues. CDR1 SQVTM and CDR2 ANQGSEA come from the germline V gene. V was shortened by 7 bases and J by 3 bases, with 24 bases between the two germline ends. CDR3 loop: CSAKSLDPRRDYGYTF. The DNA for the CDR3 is TGCAGCGCAAAATCCTTGGATCCACGGCGGGACTATGGCTACACCTTC.

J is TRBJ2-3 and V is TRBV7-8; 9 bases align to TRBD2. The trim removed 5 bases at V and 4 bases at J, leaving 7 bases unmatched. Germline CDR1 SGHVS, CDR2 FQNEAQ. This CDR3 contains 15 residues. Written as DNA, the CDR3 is TGTGCCAGCAGCAGCTGGGGACTAGCTCCAGATACGCAGTATTTT. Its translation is CASSSWGLAPDTQYF.

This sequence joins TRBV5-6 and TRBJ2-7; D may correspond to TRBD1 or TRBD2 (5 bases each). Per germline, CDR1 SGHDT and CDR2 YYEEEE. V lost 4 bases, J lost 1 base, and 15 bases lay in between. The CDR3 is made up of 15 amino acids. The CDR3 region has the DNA TGTGCCAGCAGCCCAGGGACGTCGAGGTCCTACGAGCAGTACTTC. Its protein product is CASSPGTSRSYEQYF.

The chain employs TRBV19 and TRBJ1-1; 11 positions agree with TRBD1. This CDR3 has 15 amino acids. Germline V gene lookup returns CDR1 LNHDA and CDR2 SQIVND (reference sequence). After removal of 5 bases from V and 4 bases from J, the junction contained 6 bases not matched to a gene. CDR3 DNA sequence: TGTGCCAGTAGTGCCGGGACAGGGGGACCCACTGAAGCTTTCTTT. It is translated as CASSAGTGGPTEAFF.

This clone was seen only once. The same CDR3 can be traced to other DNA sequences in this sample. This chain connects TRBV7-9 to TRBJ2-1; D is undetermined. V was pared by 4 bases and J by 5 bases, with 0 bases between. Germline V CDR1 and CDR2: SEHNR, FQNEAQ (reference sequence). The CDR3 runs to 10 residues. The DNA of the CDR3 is TGTGCCAGCAGCTACAATGAGCAGTTCTTC. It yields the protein CASSYNEQFF.

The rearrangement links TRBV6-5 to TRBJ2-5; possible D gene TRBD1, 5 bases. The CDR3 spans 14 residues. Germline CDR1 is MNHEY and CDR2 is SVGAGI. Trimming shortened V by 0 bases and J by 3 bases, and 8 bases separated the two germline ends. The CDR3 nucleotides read TGTGCCAGCAGTTACTCGGGCAGGGAAGAGACCCAGTACTTC. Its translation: CASSYSGREETQYF.

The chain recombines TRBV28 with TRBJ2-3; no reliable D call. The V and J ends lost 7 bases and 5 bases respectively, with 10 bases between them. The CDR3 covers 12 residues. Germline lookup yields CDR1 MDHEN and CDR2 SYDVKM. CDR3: CASTPREDTQYF. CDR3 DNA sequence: TGTGCCAGCACCCCAAGGGAAGATACGCAGTATTTT. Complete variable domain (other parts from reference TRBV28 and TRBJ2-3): DVKVTQSSRYLVKRTGEKVFLECVQDMDHENMFWYRQDPGLGLRLIYFSYDVKMKEKGDIPEGYSVSREKKERFSLILESASTNQTSMYLCASTPREDTQYFGPGTRLTVL.

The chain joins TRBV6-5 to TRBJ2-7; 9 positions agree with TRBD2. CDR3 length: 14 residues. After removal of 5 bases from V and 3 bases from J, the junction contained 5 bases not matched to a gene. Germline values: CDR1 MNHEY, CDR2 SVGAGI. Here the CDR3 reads CASSPSGNGYEQYF. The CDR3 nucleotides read TGTGCCAGCAGTCCTAGCGGGAATGGCTACGAGCAGTACTTC.

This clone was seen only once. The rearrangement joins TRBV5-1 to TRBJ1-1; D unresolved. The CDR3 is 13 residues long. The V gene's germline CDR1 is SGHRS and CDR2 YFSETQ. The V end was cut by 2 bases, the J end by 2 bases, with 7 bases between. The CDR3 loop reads CASSFGENTEAFF. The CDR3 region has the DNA TGCGCCAGCAGCTTCGGGGAAAACACTGAAGCTTTCTTT.

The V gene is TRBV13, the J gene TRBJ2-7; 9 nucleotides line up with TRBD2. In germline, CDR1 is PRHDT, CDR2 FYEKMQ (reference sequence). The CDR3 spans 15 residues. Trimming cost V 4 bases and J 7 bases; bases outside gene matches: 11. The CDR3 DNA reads TGTGCCAGCAGCTCAATAGCGGGAGTTTACGAAGAGCAGTACTTC. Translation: CASSSIAGVYEEQYF.

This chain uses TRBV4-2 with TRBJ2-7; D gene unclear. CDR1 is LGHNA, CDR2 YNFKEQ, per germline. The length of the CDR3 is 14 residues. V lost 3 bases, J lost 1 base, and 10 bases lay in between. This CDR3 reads CASSHFGLSYEQYF. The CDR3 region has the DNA TGTGCCAGCAGCCATTTCGGCCTGTCCTACGAGCAGTACTTC.

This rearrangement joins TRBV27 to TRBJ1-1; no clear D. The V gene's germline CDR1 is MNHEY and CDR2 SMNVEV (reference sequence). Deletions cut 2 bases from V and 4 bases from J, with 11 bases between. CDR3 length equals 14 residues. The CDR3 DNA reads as TGTGCCAGCAGTTTAACTGGTCCGGGCACTGAAGCTTTCTTT. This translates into CASSLTGPGTEAFF.

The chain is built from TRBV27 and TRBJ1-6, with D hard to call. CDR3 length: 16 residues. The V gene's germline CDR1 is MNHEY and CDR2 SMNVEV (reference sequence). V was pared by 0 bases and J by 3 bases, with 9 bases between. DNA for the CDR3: TGTGCCAGCAGTTTATCTCTCGGATACTATAATTCACCCCTCCACTTT. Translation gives CASSLSLGYYNSPLHF.

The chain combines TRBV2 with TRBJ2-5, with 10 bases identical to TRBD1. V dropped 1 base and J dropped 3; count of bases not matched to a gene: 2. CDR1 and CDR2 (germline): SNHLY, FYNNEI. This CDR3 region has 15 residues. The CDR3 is CASSEGQGAKETQYF. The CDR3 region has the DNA TGTGCCAGCAGTGAAGGACAGGGGGCTAAAGAGACCCAGTACTTC.